The 23 T cell receptor beta chains below all came from one sample that was sequenced in a study of regulatory T cells in long-lasting Graves disease. Building of the TCR beta libraries involved iRepertoire HTBI primers and Arm-PCR of CDR3 regions. A single record per CDR3 protein comes from TCRdb applying MiXCR to the multiplex PCR reads. Among a few hundred thousand distinct CDR3 sequences listed, 23% were seen once. The time point: persistent/refractory GD, antithyroid drugs over 5 years with positive TRAb. From PBMCs, RNA was extracted and then used to make the TCR library. Sequenced material: peripheral blood mononuclear cells (PBMCs), taken when the disease was refractory, from a patient treated with antithyroid drugs. The receptors originated from a female donor with Graves disease.

This clonotype has a count of ten or more. The chain joins TRBV2 to TRBJ2-7, with D possibly called TRBD1 or TRBD2 (5 bases each). The CDR3 length is 16 residues. V was trimmed by 3 bases and J by 1 base, leaving 16 bases between them. Germline CDR1 is SNHLY and CDR2 is FYNNEI. CDR3 sequence: CASSDGEGTGSYEQYF. Here the CDR3 DNA reads TGTGCCAGCAGTGATGGTGAAGGGACGGGGTCCTACGAGCAGTACTTC.

The chain uses TRBV28 and TRBJ2-7, with 7 bases aligning to TRBD2. The CDR3 loop spans 12 amino acids. Germline CDR1 MDHEN, CDR2 SYDVKM. The V and J ends lost 5 bases and 7 bases, in that order; junction bases with no gene match: 5. CDR3 bases: TGTGCCAGCAGTGGGGGGGGGTGGGAGCAGTACTTC. The encoded protein is CASSGGGWEQYF.

J is TRBJ1-1 and V is TRBV30; TRBD1 might be the D (5 bases). Germline V gene lookup returns CDR1 GTSNPN and CDR2 SVGIG (reference sequence). CDR3 length equals 13 residues. V was clipped by 7 bases and J by 0 bases, with 12 bases between them. The CDR3 loop is CALPGTVNTEAFF. DNA for the CDR3: TGTGCCTTACCTGGGACCGTGAACACTGAAGCTTTCTTT.

The CDR3 sequence: CATSNRVNAAFF. CDR3 DNA sequence: TGTGCCACCAGCAATAGGGTAAATGCAGCTTTCTTT. V usage is TRBV15 and J usage is TRBJ1-1; D is uncertain. Germline-derived CDR1 and CDR2 are LNHNV and YYDKDF (reference sequence). The CDR3 sequence is 12 residues long. V dropped 4 bases and J dropped 10 bases, with 13 bases sitting between them.

The V gene is TRBV30, the J gene TRBJ1-3; no reliable D call. CDR1 is GTSNPN and CDR2 is SVGIG in the germline V gene (reference sequence). This CDR3 spans 14 amino acids. Trimming cost V 3 bases and J 0 bases, with 9 bases left between them. CDR3 sequence (DNA): TGTGCCTGGAGGGACGGCAGCTCTGGAAACACCATATATTTT. Residues: CAWRDGSSGNTIYF.

Ten or more counts support this clonotype. The rearrangement uses TRBV20-1 and TRBJ1-2, with TRBD1 matching over 8 bases. Germline lookup yields CDR1 DFQATT and CDR2 SNEGSKA (reference sequence). Losses at the gene ends were 3 bases for V and 6 bases for J; bases not matched to a gene: 6. CDR3 length equals 13 residues. The CDR3: CSASLDRGNGYTF. The CDR3 nucleotides are TGCAGTGCTAGCCTCGACAGGGGAAATGGCTACACCTTC.

This clonotype was recorded many times. The chain uses TRBV6-5 and TRBJ1-6, with D perhaps matching TRBD1 (6 bases). This CDR3 has 14 amino acids. Germline V gives CDR1 MNHEY, CDR2 SVGAGI. The V gene lost 4 bases and the J gene lost 6 bases, with 10 bases spanning the gap. The CDR3, as DNA: TGTGCCAGCAGTTCCGGGACAATTAATTCACCCCTCCACTTT. Protein: CASSSGTINSPLHF.

There are many counts of this clonotype. This sequence joins TRBV6-1 and TRBJ1-2; D perhaps matches TRBD1 (5 bases). The CDR3 runs to 17 residues. Per germline, CDR1 MNHNS and CDR2 SASEGT. Deletions cut 6 bases from V and 0 bases from J, with 20 bases between. CDR3 in DNA: TGTGCCAGCAGCTATTCAGCAGGGAGCCCAACTAACTATGGCTACACCTTC. It specifies CASSYSAGSPTNYGYTF.

In its sample, this clonotype was seen many times. The chain employs TRBV28 and TRBJ2-7, with 7 bases that match TRBD1. J was trimmed by 2 bases and V by 4 bases; bases with no gene match: 2. Germline V gene lookup returns CDR1 MDHEN and CDR2 SYDVKM. The CDR3 loop spans 13 amino acids. CDR3 amino acids: CASSSQGAYEQYF. DNA of the CDR3: TGTGCCAGCAGTTCTCAGGGGGCCTACGAGCAGTACTTC.

This clonotype turned up a few times. The gene calls are TRBV12-3 or TRBV12-4 and TRBJ2-2, with TRBD2 identical over 7 bases. After removal of 3 bases from V and 4 bases from J, the junction contained 11 bases not matched to a gene. The CDR3 covers 17 residues. The CDR3 DNA reads TGTGCCAGCAGTTTCTCCCCCACTAGCGAATTCACCGGGGAGCTGTTTTTT. Its translation: CASSFSPTSEFTGELFF.

This sequence joins TRBV5-6 and TRBJ2-7; 9 bases are a match to TRBD1. With V trimmed by 4 bases and J by 3 bases, 11 bases remained unmatched. From germline, CDR1 is SGHDT and CDR2 YYEEEE. This CDR3 region has 16 residues. DNA for the CDR3: TGTGCCAGCAGCGGACCGGGACAGGGTCTCCTCTACGAGCAGTACTTC. Translation: CASSGPGQGLLYEQYF.

This clonotype was recorded at least ten times. The chain is built from TRBV20-1 and TRBJ2-2, with 7 bases identical to TRBD2. Germline CDR1 DFQATT, CDR2 SNEGSKA (reference sequence). The CDR3 covers 15 residues. The V gene end was trimmed by 7 bases and the J gene end by 0 bases; junction bases not matched to a gene: 8. CDR3 in amino acids: CSVRRGSANTGELFF. The CDR3 DNA follows: TGCAGTGTCCGGCGGGGGAGCGCGAACACCGGGGAGCTGTTTTTT.

The chain is built from TRBV5-1 and TRBJ2-4, with a possible D match to TRBD1 (5 bases). CDR1 and CDR2 (germline): SGHRS, YFSETQ. The germline V and J ends were trimmed by 0 bases and 0 bases, with 10 bases remaining between them. The CDR3 sequence is 16 residues long. The CDR3 coding sequence is TGCGCCAGCAGCTTGGAGGCAGGGCTAGCCAAAAACATTCAGTACTTC. Its translation is CASSLEAGLAKNIQYF.

The chain employs TRBV19 and TRBJ1-4; D is uncertain. The CDR3 totals 13 residues. Germline-derived CDR1 and CDR2 are LNHDA and SQIVND (reference sequence). Trimming shortened V by 6 bases and J by 5 bases, and 10 bases separated the two germline ends. The DNA for the CDR3 is TGTGCCAGTAGGCAACGGTCGAATGAAAAACTGTTTTTT. Its protein is CASRQRSNEKLFF.

In this sample, this clonotype turned up many times. V is TRBV28 and J is TRBJ1-2; 7 bases line up with TRBD1. The germline V gene encodes CDR1 MDHEN and CDR2 SYDVKM. The CDR3 is 12 amino acids. After removal of 6 bases from V and 6 bases from J, the junction contained 4 bases not matched to a gene. CDR3 sequence: CASRRTGDGYTF. DNA for the CDR3: TGTGCCAGCAGACGGACAGGAGATGGCTACACCTTC.

In its sample, this clonotype was seen a few times. CDR3 sequence (DNA): TGTGCCAGCAGCTTAGAGGACGCGGACTACGAGCAGTACTTC. It is translated as CASSLEDADYEQYF. The chain carries TRBV7-9 and TRBJ2-7, with no clear D. Looked up from germline, CDR1 is SEHNR and CDR2 is FQNEAQ (reference sequence). The CDR3 runs to 14 residues. Trimming left V 1 base short and J 3 bases short, with 10 bases between. The entire variable domain, with the rest obtained from reference TRBV7-9 and TRBJ2-7, is as follows: DTGVSQNPRHKITKRGQNVTFRCDPISEHNRLYWYRQTLGQGPEFLTYFQNEAQLEKSRLLSDRFSAERPKGSFSTLEIQRTEQGDSAMYLCASSLEDADYEQYFGPGTRLTVT.

The chain is built from TRBV20-1 and TRBJ1-3; D gene uncertain. Looked up from germline, CDR1 is DFQATT and CDR2 is SNEGSKA (reference sequence). The CDR3 has 16 amino acids. V lost 0 bases and J lost 4, with 16 bases in between. CDR3 sequence: CSARDSGRMIGNTIYF. Here the CDR3 DNA reads TGCAGTGCTAGAGATAGTGGCAGGATGATCGGAAACACCATATATTTT.

This clonotype has ten or more counts. This chain joins TRBV28 and TRBJ1-2, with 8 bases identical to TRBD1. V shed 5 bases and J 5 bases; nucleotides not matched to a gene: 10. Germline CDR1 is MDHEN and CDR2 is SYDVKM. The CDR3 contains 15 residues. The CDR3 DNA sequence: TGTGCCAGCAGTAAAGACAGGGGACGGGTATATGGCTACACCTTC. This encodes CASSKDRGRVYGYTF.

The chain is built from TRBV5-1 and TRBJ2-7, with 7 bases that match TRBD1. Looked up from germline, CDR1 is SGHRS and CDR2 is YFSETQ. V dropped 4 bases and J dropped 0; count of bases not matched to a gene: 7. The length of the CDR3 is 15 residues. The CDR3 DNA is TGCGCCAGCAGCCCCCGGGACAGCAGCTCCTACGAGCAGTACTTC. Amino acids: CASSPRDSSSYEQYF.

This chain links TRBV29-1 with TRBJ2-7, with 7 bases aligning to TRBD1. The CDR3 is 12 amino acids. Unmatched junction bases numbered 5, after V lost 7 bases and J lost 2 bases. Looked up from germline, CDR1 is SQVTM and CDR2 is ANQGSEA. The CDR3 region has the DNA TGCAGCGGACGGACAGGTCCCTACGAGCAGTACTTC. Encoded protein: CSGRTGPYEQYF.

This clonotype was counted ten times or more. The V gene is TRBV12-3 or TRBV12-4, the J gene TRBJ1-4; possibly TRBD1 for D (5 bases). This CDR3 region has 15 residues. V lost 5 bases and J 8 bases, leaving 18 bases between the germline ends. The CDR3 nucleotides read TGTGCCAGCAGTCGGGGGGTAGTGGAGGGGGAAAAACTGTTTTTT. Protein: CASSRGVVEGEKLFF.

This clonotype showed up just a few times. The rearrangement joins TRBV7-2 to TRBJ2-1, with 9 bases fitting TRBD2. Germline CDR1 and CDR2: SGHTA and FQGNSA. The CDR3 runs to 15 residues. J gave up 0 bases and V 8 bases, and 5 bases lay outside the gene matches. CDR3 sequence: CASGVSGSSYNEQFF. In DNA form, the CDR3 reads TGTGCCAGCGGGGTTAGCGGGAGCTCCTACAATGAGCAGTTCTTC. Full variable domain (outside the CDR3, taken from reference TRBV7-2 and TRBJ2-1): GAGVSQSPSNKVTEKGKDVELRCDPISGHTALYWYRQSLGQGLEFLIYFQGNSAPDKSGLPSDRFSAERTGGSVSTLTIQRTQQEDSAVYLCASGVSGSSYNEQFFGPGTRLTVL.

CDR3 DNA: TGTGCCAGCAGCCCCGGACAGGGGAACCAAGAGACCCAGTACTTC. Translated: CASSPGQGNQETQYF. The chain is built from TRBV7-3 and TRBJ2-5, with 9 bases that match TRBD1. From germline, CDR1 is SGHTA and CDR2 FQGTGA. V lost 5 bases to trimming and J lost 0 bases; unmatched junction nucleotides: 4. This CDR3 contains 15 residues.